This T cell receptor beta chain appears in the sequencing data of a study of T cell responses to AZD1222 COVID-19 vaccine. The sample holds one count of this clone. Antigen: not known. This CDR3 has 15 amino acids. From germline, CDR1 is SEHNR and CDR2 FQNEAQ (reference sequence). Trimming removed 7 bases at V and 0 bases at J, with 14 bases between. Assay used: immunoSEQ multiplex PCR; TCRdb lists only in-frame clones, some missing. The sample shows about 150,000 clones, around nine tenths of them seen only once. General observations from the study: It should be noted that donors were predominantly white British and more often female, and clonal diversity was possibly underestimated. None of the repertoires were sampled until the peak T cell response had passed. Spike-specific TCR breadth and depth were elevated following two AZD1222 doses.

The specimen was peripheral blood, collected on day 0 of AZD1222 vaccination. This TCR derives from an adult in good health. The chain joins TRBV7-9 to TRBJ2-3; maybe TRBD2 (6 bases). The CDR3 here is CASTSLGGSTDTQYF. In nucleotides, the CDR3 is TGTGCCAGCACTTCCTTGGGGGGTAGCACAGATACGCAGTATTTT.